Given below is one TCR beta chain in context. TCRdb reprocessed the 5' RACE reads, with one entry per CDR3 protein and no DNA. There are some 400,000 distinct CDR3 sequences in the sample, with 2.4% held by the top ten. This sample stems from a study of monozygotic twins with inflammatory bowel disease. Germline lookup yields CDR1 SEHNR and CDR2 FQNEAQ (reference sequence). The CDR3 loop spans 15 amino acids. The chain uses TRBV7-9 and TRBJ1-2; TCRdb names TRBD1, which stays unverified in the absence of DNA. Sequenced material: blood. This TCR came from a human donor with ulcerative colitis or Crohn's disease, or a healthy co-twin of an affected twin (not recorded which). Here the CDR3 reads CASSFGDRVNYGYTF.